The 21 T cell receptor beta chains given below trace back to one sample, sequenced in a study of graft-versus-host responses after intestinal transplantation. TCRdb's copy holds only in-frame clones and misses some; the assay was immunoSEQ multiplex PCR. The sample holds some 48,000 clones, 70% to 85% seen once. Their antigen targets remain unknown. Sequences were derived from unstimulated CD4+ T cells sorted from spleen or lymph node cells, sampled before transplant. The receptors derive from a human donor who was the organ donor for an intestinal transplant.

The gene calls are TRBV5-4 and TRBJ1-2; D gene uncertain. This CDR3 spans 12 amino acids. Trimming took off 5 bases at V and 5 bases at J, with 10 bases between the two ends. Germline V lookup: CDR1 SGHNT, CDR2 YYREEE (reference sequence). The CDR3 nucleotides read TGTGCCAGCAGTTATGACGGATATGGCTACACCTTC. Its protein is CASSYDGYGYTF.

In its sample, this clone was seen once. V usage is TRBV10-2 and J usage is TRBJ2-7; D gene unclear. The V and J ends lost 7 bases and 2 bases respectively, with 9 bases between them. Per the germline V gene, CDR1 is WSHSY and CDR2 is SAAADI. The CDR3 spans 12 residues. CDR3 sequence reads: CASTGDPYEQYF. For the CDR3, the DNA is TGCGCCAGCACTGGGGATCCCTACGAGCAGTACTTC.

The chain recombines TRBV19 with TRBJ2-3; TRBD2 agrees at 13 bases. Trimming cost V 2 bases and J 3 bases; bases outside gene matches: 2. The CDR3 has 16 amino acids. Germline V gene lookup returns CDR1 LNHDA and CDR2 SQIVND (reference sequence). CDR3 DNA: TGTGCCAGTAGTATAACTAGCGGGGGGGCAACAGATACGCAGTATTTT. This gives the protein CASSITSGGATDTQYF.

V gene TRBV11-3 combines with J gene TRBJ1-2; D remains ambiguous. Trimming took off 4 bases at V and 3 bases at J, with 9 bases between the two ends. Per germline, CDR1 SGHNT and CDR2 YENEEA. The CDR3 length is 13 residues. The CDR3 loop reads CASSSSGYYGYTF. The CDR3 coding sequence is TGTGCCAGCAGCTCCTCAGGTTACTATGGCTACACCTTC. Full variable domain (missing parts from reference TRBV11-3 and TRBJ1-2): EAGVVQSPRYKIIEKKQPVAFWCNPISGHNTLYWYLQNLGQGPELLIRYENEEAVDDSQLPKDRFSAERLKGVDSTLKIQPAELGDSAVYLCASSSSGYYGYTFGSGTRLTVV.

The chain uses TRBV7-2 and TRBJ2-7, with 9 bases matching TRBD1. The CDR3 runs 16 residues. Trimming cost V 5 bases and J 4 bases; bases outside gene matches: 12. The germline CDR1 and CDR2 sequences are SGHTA and FQGNSA. The CDR3 protein is CASSPRGGQGGYEQYF. The CDR3 DNA reads as TGTGCCAGCAGCCCGAGGGGGGGACAGGGAGGGTACGAGCAGTACTTC.

The V gene is TRBV6-5, the J gene TRBJ1-2; D is uncertain. The germline V gene encodes CDR1 MNHEY and CDR2 SVGAGI. The CDR3 runs to 14 residues. Deletions cut 0 bases from V and 4 bases from J, with 9 bases between. The CDR3 loop is CASSYSGSSYGYTF. As DNA, the CDR3 is TGTGCCAGCAGTTACTCGGGCAGTTCCTATGGCTACACCTTC.

The chain couples TRBV11-3 to TRBJ2-3; TRBD2 aligns across 7 bases. Germline V gene data show CDR1 as SGHNT and CDR2 as YENEEA. After removal of 1 base from V and 3 bases from J, the junction contained 7 bases not matched to a gene. This CDR3 comprises 16 residues. This CDR3 is CASSLGAGAETDTQYF. In DNA form, the CDR3 reads TGTGCCAGCAGCTTAGGGGCGGGAGCGGAGACAGATACGCAGTATTTT. Drawing the rest from reference TRBV11-3 and TRBJ2-3, the complete variable domain is EAGVVQSPRYKIIEKKQPVAFWCNPISGHNTLYWYLQNLGQGPELLIRYENEEAVDDSQLPKDRFSAERLKGVDSTLKIQPAELGDSAVYLCASSLGAGAETDTQYFGPGTRLTVL.

This chain's CDR3 is CASQAVWGGVQPQHF. The CDR3 DNA sequence: TGTGCCAGCCAGGCTGTTTGGGGCGGTGTCCAGCCCCAGCATTTT. J is TRBJ1-5 and V is TRBV6-5; D is perhaps TRBD1 (5 bases). V lost 8 bases and J lost 7, with 21 bases in between. CDR1 is MNHEY, CDR2 SVGAGI, per germline. The CDR3 extends over 15 amino acids.

This chain links TRBV6-5 with TRBJ2-3; 11 nucleotides line up with TRBD2. From germline, CDR1 is MNHEY and CDR2 SVGAGI. CDR3 length equals 14 residues. J lost 3 bases, V lost 4 bases, and 0 bases had no gene match. CDR3: CASSWTSGTDTQYF. In DNA form, the CDR3 reads TGTGCCAGCAGTTGGACTAGCGGGACAGATACGCAGTATTTT.

This rearrangement joins TRBV6-1 to TRBJ1-4, with 11 bases lining up with TRBD1. J was trimmed by 8 bases and V by 5 bases; bases with no gene match: 4. This CDR3 is 14 amino acids long. The germline V gene has CDR1 MNHNS and CDR2 SASEGT. CDR3 residues: CASSTDRGREKLFF. CDR3 nucleotides: TGTGCCAGCAGTACGGACAGGGGGCGAGAAAAACTGTTTTTT.

The gene calls are TRBV5-1 and TRBJ2-7; maybe TRBD2 (6 bases). CDR3 length: 14 amino acids. Germline CDR1 SGHRS, CDR2 YFSETQ. V gave up 2 bases and J gave up 5 bases, with 14 bases separating them. In DNA, the CDR3 is TGCGCCAGCAGCTTCCGGGACGGAGGGGACGAGCAGTACTTC. It encodes CASSFRDGGDEQYF.

The CDR3 sequence: CASSLARQGLYNEQFF. DNA of the CDR3: TGTGCCAGCAGCTTAGCTCGACAGGGTCTATACAATGAGCAGTTCTTC. The gene calls are TRBV7-9 and TRBJ2-1; TRBD1 matches at 7 bases. This CDR3 has 16 amino acids. Trimming at V came to 0 bases and at J to 4 bases, leaving 6 bases not matched to a gene. The germline V gene has CDR1 SEHNR and CDR2 FQNEAQ (reference sequence).

This rearrangement joins TRBV6-1 to TRBJ1-1, with unresolved D. V shed 10 bases and J shed 4 bases, with 13 bases lying between them. The CDR3 is 12 residues long. Per the germline V gene, CDR1 is MNHNS and CDR2 is SASEGT. CDR3 amino acids: CATSIRTTEAFF. The CDR3 DNA is TGTGCCACCTCCATTAGGACCACTGAAGCTTTCTTT.

The chain has TRBV27 and TRBJ2-1, with D possibly being TRBD2 (6 bases). Between the trimmed V and J ends, which lost 3 bases and 5 bases, there was a span of 11 bases. This CDR3 is built from 14 residues. Germline CDR1 is MNHEY and CDR2 is SMNVEV (reference sequence). The CDR3 coding sequence is TGTGCCAGCAGTTTGGACGGGAGAGACAATGAGCAGTTCTTC. This encodes CASSLDGRDNEQFF.

The sample holds a few counts of this clone. The rearrangement uses TRBV6-1 and TRBJ2-7; the D gene could be TRBD1 or TRBD2 (5 bases each). The CDR3 spans 13 residues. Germline assignment: CDR1 MNHNS and CDR2 SASEGT. The V end lost 4 bases, the J end lost 8 bases, and 15 bases lay between the germline ends. CDR3 sequence: CASSGDRMTQQYF. DNA for the CDR3: TGTGCCAGCAGTGGGGACCGAATGACACAGCAGTACTTC.

This sequence joins TRBV7-9 and TRBJ2-7; TRBD1 might be the D (6 bases). Per germline, CDR1 SEHNR and CDR2 FQNEAQ (reference sequence). The CDR3 extends over 15 amino acids. V lost 4 bases and J 2 bases, leaving 15 bases between the germline ends. The chain's CDR3 is CASSSKPGDPYEQYF. DNA for the CDR3: TGTGCCAGCAGCTCCAAGCCAGGGGATCCCTACGAGCAGTACTTC.

V and J are TRBV5-1 and TRBJ2-7; either TRBD1 or TRBD2 may fit D (6 bases each). Per the germline V gene, CDR1 is SGHRS and CDR2 is YFSETQ. The CDR3 sequence is 17 residues long. Trimming pared 0 bases from V and 3 bases from J, leaving 19 bases between. The CDR3 is CASSLGVGAGSLYEQYF. The CDR3 DNA reads as TGCGCCAGCAGCTTGGGGGTGGGGGCGGGAAGTCTCTACGAGCAGTACTTC.

V usage is TRBV6-5 and J usage is TRBJ1-2, with no clear D. The CDR3 loop spans 12 amino acids. CDR1 MNHEY and CDR2 SVGAGI come from the germline V gene. V was clipped by 8 bases and J by 10 bases, with 17 bases between them. CDR3 sequence reads: CASELWAEDYTF. CDR3 sequence (DNA): TGTGCCAGCGAGCTCTGGGCAGAAGACTACACCTTC.

This chain joins TRBV5-4 and TRBJ2-1; D call uncertain. With 4 bases removed from V and 6 bases from J, the gap between germline ends came to 11 bases. The CDR3 is made up of 13 amino acids. Germline V gene sequence: CDR1 SGHNT, CDR2 YYREEE (reference sequence). The CDR3 DNA sequence: TGTGCCAGCAGCGACGGGTTTTCCAATGAGCAGTTCTTC. Amino acids: CASSDGFSNEQFF.

The chain uses TRBV5-1 and TRBJ1-1; D possibly corresponds to TRBD1 (6 bases). The germline V and J ends were trimmed by 0 bases and 2 bases, with 8 bases remaining between them. This CDR3 contains 14 residues. Germline CDR1 reads SGHRS; CDR2 reads YFSETQ. The CDR3 DNA sequence: TGCGCCAGCAGCTTGGGGACAGCCAACACTGAAGCTTTCTTT. Translation gives CASSLGTANTEAFF.

This rearrangement joins TRBV11-3 to TRBJ1-2; 8 bases are a match to TRBD1. Looked up from germline, CDR1 is SGHNT and CDR2 is YENEEA. V lost 8 bases, J lost 4 bases, and 9 bases stayed unmatched. This CDR3 is 14 amino acids long. CDR3 protein: CASSEGTGPYGYTF. The CDR3 DNA is TGTGCCAGCTCAGAGGGGACAGGCCCCTATGGCTACACCTTC.